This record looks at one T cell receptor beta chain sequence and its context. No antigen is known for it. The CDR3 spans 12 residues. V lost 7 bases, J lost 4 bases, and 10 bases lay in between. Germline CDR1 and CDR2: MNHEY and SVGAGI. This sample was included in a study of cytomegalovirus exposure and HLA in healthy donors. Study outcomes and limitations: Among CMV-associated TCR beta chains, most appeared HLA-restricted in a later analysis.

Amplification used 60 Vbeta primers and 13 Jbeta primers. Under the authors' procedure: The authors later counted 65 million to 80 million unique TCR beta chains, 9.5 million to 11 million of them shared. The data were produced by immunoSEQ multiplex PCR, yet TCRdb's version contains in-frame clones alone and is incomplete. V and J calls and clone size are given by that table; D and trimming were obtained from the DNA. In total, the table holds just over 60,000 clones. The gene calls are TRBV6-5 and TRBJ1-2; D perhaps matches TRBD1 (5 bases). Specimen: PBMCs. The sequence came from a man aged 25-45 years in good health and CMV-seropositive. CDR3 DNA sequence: TGTGCCAGCACCAACGGGGGCTATGGCTACACCTTC. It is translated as CASTNGGYGYTF.